This T cell receptor beta chain originates from a study of shared clonotypes between healthy human individuals. Whole-study results and caveats: The sharing of 5% to 6.5% of naive CD4 clonotypes was seen across a handful of donors.

The V gene lost 3 bases and the J gene lost 3 bases, with 8 bases spanning the gap. Germline CDR1 reads MRHNA; CDR2 reads SNTAGT. The CDR3 loop spans 14 amino acids. Turning to this clone: As yet, its antigen is unknown.

The assay was immunoSEQ multiplex PCR, and TCRdb's table has in-frame clones only and misses some. Of about 2,500,000 clones detected, 85% to 95% appear once; the ten largest clones hold roughly 0.14%. CD4+ cell separation produced CD45RA+ naive and CD45RA-negative memory subsets. The chain combines TRBV6-4 with TRBJ2-2; D gene uncertain. The source of this sequence is a man aged 18 to 35 in good health. Sequenced material: naive CD4+ T cells sorted from blood. Subset indicated: CD45RA+ positively selected. The CDR3 region is CASSEGYHTGELFF. The DNA for the CDR3 is TGTGCCAGCAGTGAAGGCTACCACACCGGGGAGCTGTTTTTT.